The 18 T cell receptor beta chains given below trace back to one sample, sequenced in a study of cytomegalovirus exposure and HLA in healthy donors. Amplification used 60 Vbeta primers and 13 Jbeta primers. Sequencing used immunoSEQ multiplex PCR; TCRdb keeps in-frame clones, though not all of them. The top ten clones hold roughly 7.1% of a sample with about 160,000 clones, under 75% of them seen once. The sample was PBMCs. The receptors were sampled from a man aged 40-49 years in good health and CMV-seropositive.

V is TRBV7-9 and J is TRBJ1-2; D possibly corresponds to TRBD1 (6 bases). The CDR3 extends over 16 amino acids. Germline V gene sequence: CDR1 SEHNR, CDR2 FQNEAQ (reference sequence). Trimming took off 5 bases at V and 0 bases at J, with 16 bases between the two ends. The CDR3 region is CASSEYGQKTNYGYTF. In DNA, the CDR3 is TGTGCCAGCAGCGAGTATGGACAGAAAACTAACTATGGCTACACCTTC.

The V gene is TRBV14, the J gene TRBJ2-7; TRBD1 matches at 8 bases. The CDR3 runs to 15 residues. The germline V gene has CDR1 SGHDN and CDR2 FVKESK. V shed 3 bases, J shed 5 bases, and the junction held 9 bases outside the gene matches. Here the CDR3 reads CASSQDRQGSDEQYF. The CDR3 region has the DNA TGTGCCAGCAGCCAGGATAGACAGGGGAGCGACGAGCAGTACTTC.

J is TRBJ1-6 and V is TRBV28; D uncertain. Trimming pared 3 bases from V and 8 bases from J, leaving 17 bases between. Germline CDR1 is MDHEN and CDR2 is SYDVKM. This CDR3 region has 16 residues. The CDR3 sequence: CASSFVRVGSYSPLHF. In DNA form, the CDR3 reads TGTGCCAGCAGTTTCGTGAGGGTGGGGTCTTATTCACCCCTCCACTTT.

CDR3 sequence (DNA): TGTGCCAGCAGGCTAGGAAGCACAGATACGCAGTATTTT. This encodes CASRLGSTDTQYF. V gene TRBV7-9 combines with J gene TRBJ2-3; no definite D call. Germline CDR1 reads SEHNR; CDR2 reads FQNEAQ (reference sequence). V dropped 6 bases and J dropped 0 bases, with 7 bases sitting between them. CDR3 length: 13 residues.

V is TRBV7-9 and J is TRBJ2-1, with D tentatively TRBD1 (6 bases). Germline values: CDR1 SEHNR, CDR2 FQNEAQ (reference sequence). The V and J ends lost 5 bases and 1 base respectively, with 9 bases between them. The CDR3 is 14 residues long. Here the CDR3 reads CASSRTDSYNEQFF. The DNA of the CDR3 is TGTGCCAGCAGCCGGACAGATTCCTACAATGAGCAGTTCTTC.

The chain carries TRBV7-8 and TRBJ2-7, with 13 bases matching TRBD2. V gave up 2 bases and J gave up 7 bases; unmatched junction bases: 8. The CDR3 spans 16 residues. Germline CDR1 is SGHVS and CDR2 is FQNEAQ. The DNA of the CDR3 is TGTGCCAGCAGCTTATATACTAGCGGGGGGGCGGGTGAGCAGTACTTC. Its protein is CASSLYTSGGAGEQYF.

V usage is TRBV6-6 and J usage is TRBJ2-5; 9 nucleotides align to TRBD1. The CDR3 loop spans 15 amino acids. V trimming: 7 bases; J trimming: 1 base; junction bases outside the gene matches: 7. Germline V gives CDR1 MNHNY, CDR2 SVGAGI (reference sequence). Written as DNA, the CDR3 is TGTGCCAGCAATTTTCCGGGACAGGGCCAAGAGACCCAGTACTTC. It is translated as CASNFPGQGQETQYF.

The rearrangement links TRBV5-1 to TRBJ2-7; 8 positions agree with TRBD1. The trim removed 0 bases at V and 3 bases at J, leaving 2 bases unmatched. Germline assignment: CDR1 SGHRS and CDR2 YFSETQ. This CDR3 comprises 14 residues. The CDR3 loop is CASSLGTGNYEQYF. As DNA, the CDR3 is TGCGCCAGCAGCTTGGGGACAGGGAACTACGAGCAGTACTTC.

The chain carries TRBV4-1 and TRBJ1-4; D is undetermined. Per germline, CDR1 MGHRA and CDR2 YSYEKL. V lost 0 bases to trimming and J lost 8 bases, with 10 bases between them. The CDR3 covers 14 residues. The CDR3 here is CASSQDLEGEKLFF. CDR3 in DNA: TGCGCCAGCAGCCAAGATCTTGAGGGAGAAAAACTGTTTTTT.

The chain has TRBV7-2 and TRBJ1-5; the D is unclear. This CDR3 spans 13 amino acids. CDR1 and CDR2 (germline): SGHTA, FQGNSA. Between the trimmed V and J ends, which lost 8 bases and 6 bases, there was a span of 14 bases. The CDR3 is CASGLGPGQPQHF. The CDR3 DNA reads as TGTGCCAGCGGCCTAGGTCCGGGTCAGCCCCAGCATTTT. The whole variable domain, filled in from reference TRBV7-2 and TRBJ1-5, reads GAGVSQSPSNKVTEKGKDVELRCDPISGHTALYWYRQSLGQGLEFLIYFQGNSAPDKSGLPSDRFSAERTGGSVSTLTIQRTQQEDSAVYLCASGLGPGQPQHFGDGTRLSIL.

This clone showed up just once. The chain couples TRBV12-2 to TRBJ2-7; TRBD1 reflects the table's D call only, with no check against the DNA. TRBV12-2 is given as a pseudogene. CDR3 length: 14 amino acids. The CDR3 DNA reads TGTGCAAGTCGTACCCCCCCAGGGGTCCACGAGCAGTACTTC. Its translation: CASRTPPGVHEQYF.

In this sample, this clone turned up a few times. This chain links TRBV28 with TRBJ2-1; no definite D call. Germline V lookup: CDR1 MDHEN, CDR2 SYDVKM. The CDR3 runs 13 residues. V was cut by 3 bases and J by 5 bases, with 8 bases left in between. The CDR3 sequence: CASSFTRDNEQFF. CDR3 nucleotide sequence: TGTGCCAGCAGTTTTACCCGGGACAATGAGCAGTTCTTC.

This clone came up a few times. This chain joins TRBV21-1 and TRBJ1-6; TRBD1 reflects the table's D call only, with no check against the DNA. TRBV21-1 is shown as a pseudogene. The CDR3 spans 17 residues. The CDR3 reads CASSKVHRTGPNSPLHF. For the CDR3, the DNA is TGTGCCAGCAGCAAAGTCCACAGGACAGGCCCTAATTCACCCCTCCACTTT.

The chain joins TRBV18 to TRBJ1-1, with D tentatively TRBD1 (5 bases). Trimming shortened V by 6 bases and J by 1 base, and 6 bases separated the two germline ends. Germline V gene lookup returns CDR1 KGHSH and CDR2 LQKENI. The CDR3 runs 12 residues. The CDR3 region has the DNA TGTGCCAGCTCGACAGCGAACACTGAAGCTTTCTTT. Translating gives CASSTANTEAFF. The whole variable domain, filled in from reference TRBV18 and TRBJ1-1, reads NAGVMQNPRHLVRRRGQEARLRCSPMKGHSHVYWYRQLPEEGLKFMVYLQKENIIDESGMPKERFSAEFPKEGPSILRIQQVVRGDSAAYFCASSTANTEAFFGQGTRLTVV.

This chain links TRBV7-2 with TRBJ1-2; D remains unclear. The germline CDR1 and CDR2 sequences are SGHTA and FQGNSA. This CDR3 has 14 residues. Trimming stripped 1 base from V and 2 bases from J, with 8 bases between. The CDR3: CASSLEAGNYGYTF. DNA of the CDR3: TGTGCCAGCAGCTTAGAGGCGGGAAACTATGGCTACACCTTC.

The chain combines TRBV5-6 with TRBJ1-1, with a possible D match to TRBD1 (5 bases). CDR1 and CDR2 from the germline V gene are SGHDT and YYEEEE. Trimming shortened V by 4 bases and J by 5 bases, and 15 bases separated the two germline ends. The CDR3 extends over 14 amino acids. The CDR3 DNA sequence: TGTGCCAGCAGCCCCCTGGTCCGGGGGACTGAAGCTTTCTTT. This translates into CASSPLVRGTEAFF. Variable domain in full (rest from reference TRBV5-6 and TRBJ1-1): DAGVTQSPTHLIKTRGQQVTLRCSPKSGHDTVSWYQQALGQGPQFIFQYYEEEERQRGNFPDRFSGHQFPNYSSELNVNALLLGDSALYLCASSPLVRGTEAFFGQGTRLTVV.

This clone was recorded once. This chain connects TRBV14 to TRBJ1-2; no clear D. CDR1 is SGHDN and CDR2 is FVKESK in the germline V gene. Trimming stripped 0 bases from V and 3 bases from J, with 5 bases between. This CDR3 region has 13 residues. The CDR3 sequence: CASSQERDYGYTF. CDR3 in DNA: TGTGCCAGCAGCCAAGAGAGGGACTATGGCTACACCTTC. Variable domain in full (rest from reference TRBV14 and TRBJ1-2): EAGVTQFPSHSVIEKGQTVTLRCDPISGHDNLYWYRRVMGKEIKFLLHFVKESKQDESGMPNNRFLAERTGGTYSTLKVQPAELEDSGVYFCASSQERDYGYTFGSGTRLTVV.

This clone has a handful of counts. This sequence joins TRBV28 and TRBJ2-3, with 15 bases aligning to TRBD2. J gave up 5 bases and V 6 bases, and 9 bases lay outside the gene matches. The CDR3 is 17 amino acids. CDR1 is MDHEN and CDR2 is SYDVKM in the germline V gene. The CDR3: CASSLGLAGGPGDTQYF. CDR3 nucleotides: TGTGCCAGCAGCCTCGGACTAGCGGGGGGGCCAGGAGATACGCAGTATTTT.